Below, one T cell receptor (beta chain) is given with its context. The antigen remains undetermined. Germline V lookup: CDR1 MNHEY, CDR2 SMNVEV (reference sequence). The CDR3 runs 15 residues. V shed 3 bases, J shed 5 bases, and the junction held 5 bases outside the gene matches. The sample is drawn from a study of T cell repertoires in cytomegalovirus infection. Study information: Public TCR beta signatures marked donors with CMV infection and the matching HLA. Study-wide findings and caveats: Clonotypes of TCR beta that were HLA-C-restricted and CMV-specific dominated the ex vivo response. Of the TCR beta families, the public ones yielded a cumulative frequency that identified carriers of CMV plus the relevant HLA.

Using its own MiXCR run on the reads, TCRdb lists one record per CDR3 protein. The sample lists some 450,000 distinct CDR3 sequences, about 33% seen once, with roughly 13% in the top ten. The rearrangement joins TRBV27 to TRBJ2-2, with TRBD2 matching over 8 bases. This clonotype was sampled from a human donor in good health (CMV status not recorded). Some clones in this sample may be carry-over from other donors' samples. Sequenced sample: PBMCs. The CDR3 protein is CASSFTGGLTGELFF. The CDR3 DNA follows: TGTGCCAGCAGTTTTACGGGGGGGTTAACCGGGGAGCTGTTTTTT.